A selection of T cell receptor beta chains follows, all from one sample in a study of cytotoxic CD8 clonotypes in ibrutinib-treated CLL. Profiling relied on immunoSEQ multiplex PCR, and the TCRdb table lists in-frame clones only, not all of them. In the table there are over 150,000 clones, about 72% of which are singletons. The sample in question was PBMCs, obtained after 24 months of ibrutinib treatment. The origin of the receptors is a human donor with chronic lymphocytic leukemia. The CDR3 runs from the conserved cysteine through the conserved F or W. D genes are given only for firm matches. Rows give clone size only sometimes, using once, few, many, or a class for an expanded clone.

j_call clone_size v_call d_call cdr3_nt cdr3_aa
TRBJ2-1 . TRBV7-2 TRBD2 TGTGCCAGCAGCTTAGGATTTAGCGGGAACTCCTACAATGAGCAGTTCTTC CASSLGFSGNSYNEQFF
TRBJ2-1 . TRBV28 TRBD2 TGTGCCAGCAGTCCTCCGGGACTAGCGGACCTCTCAGACCGGGAGCAGTTCTTC CASSPPGLADLSDREQFF
TRBJ1-1 . TRBV4-2 TRBD1 TGTGCCAGCAGCCAGACCCTAGGACAGGGATATGTTGAAGCTTTCTTT CASSQTLGQGYVEAFF
TRBJ2-1 . TRBV2 TRBD2 TGTGCCAGCAGAGATAGCGGGAGCTCCTACAATGAGCAGTTCTTC CASRDSGSSYNEQFF
TRBJ2-1 . TRBV4-3 TRBD2 TGCGCCAGCAGCCAAGTTAACGGGAGGGCCAATGAGCAGTTCTTC CASSQVNGRANEQFF
TRBJ1-5 . TRBV18 . TGTGCCAGCTCACCACCGTATTGGGATCAGCCCCAGCATTTT CASSPPYWDQPQHF
TRBJ2-7 . TRBV2 . TGTGCCAGCAACAGGGCCTACGAGCAGTACTTC CASNRAYEQYF
TRBJ1-2 . TRBV4-2 . TGTGCCGGCAGCCAGACAGCAGACCCTTTCTATGGCTACACCTTC CAGSQTADPFYGYTF
TRBJ2-3 . TRBV5-1 TRBD1 TGCGCCAGCAGTCCCGGTCTAACAGGGGACAACACAGATACGCAGTATTTT CASSPGLTGDNTDTQYF
TRBJ1-3 . TRBV10-1 . TGCGCCAGCAGTGAGTCTCTTGGAAACACCATATATTTT CASSESLGNTIYF
TRBJ2-4 . TRBV7-9 . TGTGCCAGCAGCTTAGGGGCCGCTCTAGCCAAAAACATTCAGTACTTC CASSLGAALAKNIQYF
TRBJ2-1 few TRBV12-2 . TGTGCAAGTCGCAATGGACAGGGGGGAGATAATGAGCAGTTCTTC CASRNGQGGDNEQFF
TRBJ2-5 . TRBV7-6 . TGTGCCAGCAGCTTAGTTTCTGGGGAGACCCAGTACTTC CASSLVSGETQYF
TRBJ1-2 . TRBV29-1 TRBD1 TGCAGCACATACAGGGGGCTGGACTATGGCTACACCTTC CSTYRGLDYGYTF
TRBJ2-2 . TRBV10-3 . TGTGCCATCAGTGAGATGGGAACAATCGGGGAGCTGTTTTTT CAISEMGTIGELFF
TRBJ2-2 . TRBV25-1 . TGTGCCAGCAGCCCCCCCCCGGCCTCCGGGGAGCTGTTTTTT CASSPPPASGELFF
TRBJ2-7 . TRBV5-4 TRBD1 TGTGCCAGCAGCTTAGGTAGGACAGGATCCTACGAGCAGTACTTC CASSLGRTGSYEQYF
TRBJ2-5 . TRBV7-8 . TGTGCCAGCAGCTTAGTCGGGACCTCGGCAGAGACCCAGTACTTC CASSLVGTSAETQYF
TRBJ1-1 . TRBV28 . TGTGCCAGCAGTAGGACTGTGAACACTGAAGCTTTCTTT CASSRTVNTEAFF
TRBJ2-1 . TRBV11-1 . TGTGCCAGCAGCTTAGCGGGCGCGGGAATAGACAATGAGCAGTTCTTC CASSLAGAGIDNEQFF
TRBJ2-5 few TRBV5-6 TRBD2 TGTGCCAGCAGCCCGGGACTAGCGGGCACGCAAGAGACCCAGTACTTC CASSPGLAGTQETQYF
TRBJ1-5 . TRBV7-9 TRBD1 TGTGCCAGCAGCTTGGGACAGGGCAATCAGCCCCAGCATTTT CASSLGQGNQPQHF
TRBJ2-7 . TRBV11-2 TRBD2 TGTGCCAGCAGCTTTGGGGCCAGCGGGAGCTCCTACGAGCAGTACTTC CASSFGASGSSYEQYF
TRBJ2-1 . TRBV5-6 . TGTGCCAGCAGCGGCACAGGGTACAATGAGCAGTTCTTC CASSGTGYNEQFF
TRBJ2-1 . TRBV6-1 TRBD2 TGTGCCAGCAGCAGCGGGAGGGGGTCCTACAATGAGCAGTTCTTC CASSSGRGSYNEQFF
TRBJ2-7 . TRBV2 . TGTGCCAGCAGTGGCTACGAGCAGTACTTC CASSGYEQYF
TRBJ1-5 . TRBV30 . TGTGCCTGGAGAGGAGGGGGGGGGCCCCAGCATTTT CAWRGGGGPQHF
TRBJ2-5 . TRBV5-1 . TGCGCCAGCAGCTTGGCTAGGAAGAGCCAAGAGACCCAGTACTTC CASSLARKSQETQYF
TRBJ2-1 . TRBV27 TRBD1 TGTGCCAGCAGTACGGGACAGGGGTATACTGAGCAGTTCTTC CASSTGQGYTEQFF
TRBJ1-1 once TRBV25-1 . TGTGCCAGTCGGTCGGGGGATCTACGTGTAGCTTTCTTT CASRSGDLRVAFF
TRBJ2-1 . TRBV19 TRBD2 TGTGCCAGTAAGAGGACTAGCGGTTACAATGAGCAGTTCTTC CASKRTSGYNEQFF
TRBJ2-1 . TRBV9 . TGTGCCAGCAGCGTAGCCCTAGGTTTGGGGGATGAGCAGTTCTTC CASSVALGLGDEQFF
TRBJ2-3 . TRBV19 . TGTGCCAGTAGTACGGATGTCGGATCGCAGTATTTT CASSTDVGSQYF
TRBJ2-1 . TRBV2 . TGTGCCAGCAGTGTTGCGTCTCTGGCCTACAATGAGCAGTTCTTC CASSVASLAYNEQFF
TRBJ2-5 few TRBV7-2 . TGTGCCAGCAGCCAACCGGCAGAGACCCAGTACTTC CASSQPAETQYF
TRBJ2-2 few TRBV7-9 . TGTGCCAGCAATTTCAGGGAGTCTTTACCCGGGGAGCTGTTTTTT CASNFRESLPGELFF
TRBJ1-2 . TRBV18 . TGTGCCAGCTCACCGTTCGAGGTGGCCTATGGCTACACCTTC CASSPFEVAYGYTF
TRBJ2-7 . TRBV9 TRBD1 TGTGCCAGCAGCCTAAGACAGGGCTACGAGCAGTACTTC CASSLRQGYEQYF
TRBJ1-2 . TRBV4-2 . TGTGCCAGCAGCCAAGGAGGGCAGTATGGCTACACCTTC CASSQGGQYGYTF
TRBJ2-3 . TRBV7-9 TRBD2 TGTGCCAGCAGCTTGCCTAGCGGGGTTAGCACAGATACGCAGTATTTT CASSLPSGVSTDTQYF
TRBJ1-3 few TRBV18 . TGTGCCAGCTCGCCAAATACAGGGTCTGGAAACACCATATATTTT CASSPNTGSGNTIYF
TRBJ2-7 . TRBV7-2 . TGTGCCAGCAGCTTAGGATCAGAGGGGGTCTACGAGCAGTACTTC CASSLGSEGVYEQYF
TRBJ2-2 . TRBV11-2 . TGTGCCAGCAGCTTAGTCCCAGAATACACCGGGGAGCTGTTTTTT CASSLVPEYTGELFF
TRBJ2-7 . TRBV27 . TGTGCCAGCAGTTTACGCGGCGAGCAGTACTTC CASSLRGEQYF
TRBJ2-2 . TRBV5-4 TRBD2 TGTGCCAGCAGCCCGACTAGCGGGAGGCCCACCGGGGAGCTGTTTTTT CASSPTSGRPTGELFF
TRBJ2-1 . TRBV28 TRBD2 TGTGCCAGCAGTTTATGGGCTAGCGGGAGCTCCTACAATGAGCAGTTCTTC CASSLWASGSSYNEQFF
TRBJ2-3 . TRBV11-1 . TGTGCCAGCAGCTTTGGCGTGAGCACAGATACGCAGTATTTT CASSFGVSTDTQYF
TRBJ2-7 . TRBV5-1 TRBD2 TGCGCCAGCAGCTTGGCCCCAGCGGGGTACGAGCAGTACTTC CASSLAPAGYEQYF
TRBJ2-4 . TRBV15 . TGTGCCACCAGCAGAGGGCCCATTGAGGGAATAGCCAAAAACATTCAGTACTTC CATSRGPIEGIAKNIQYF
TRBJ2-7 . TRBV15 TRBD2 TGTGCCACCAGCAGCCCTAGCGGGGCCATCTCCTACGAGCAGTACTTC CATSSPSGAISYEQYF
TRBJ1-1 . TRBV7-9 . TGTGCCAGCAGCTATGGCCCCGGTGAAGCTTTCTTT CASSYGPGEAFF
TRBJ1-4 . TRBV27 . TGTGCCAGCAGCTCTCCTCCTGAAAAACTGTTTTTT CASSSPPEKLFF
TRBJ2-5 once TRBV11-3 TRBD1 TGTGCCAGCAGCCCTAGGGGGCGGCAAGAGACCCAGTACTTC CASSPRGRQETQYF
TRBJ1-5 few TRBV30 . TGTGCCTGGAGTAAGGTATCGGGTCAGCCCCAGCATTTT CAWSKVSGQPQHF
TRBJ2-1 . TRBV5-6 . TGTGCCTACCAGGGGGGCAATGAGCAGTTCTTC CAYQGGNEQFF
TRBJ2-5 . TRBV9 . TGTGCCAGCAGCCCCGGTGTGGTGCGTTTTGAAGAGACCCAGTACTTC CASSPGVVRFEETQYF
TRBJ2-7 . TRBV23-1 TRBD2 TGCGCCAGCAGTCTCCCGGACCGGTTGGGTAGCGGGGCTTACGAGCAGTACTTC CASSLPDRLGSGAYEQYF